Shown below are 4 T cell receptor beta chains from a single sample sequenced in a study of identical twins. TCRdb re-called the 5' RACE reads through MiXCR, storing one row per CDR3 protein. The repertoire holds a few hundred thousand distinct CDR3 sequences, with 9% to 15% as singletons. The same sample was also studied in work on yellow fever vaccine responses in identical twins.

The sample was CD8+ T cells sorted from blood. Source of these receptors: a woman aged 18 to 35 in good health.

Only a few counts were recorded for this clonotype. J is TRBJ2-7 and V is TRBV10-3; a weak D match, TRBD2 (7 bases). Germline V gives CDR1 ENHRY, CDR2 SYGVKD. The V gene lost 6 bases and the J gene lost 2 bases, with 17 bases spanning the gap. CDR3 size: 15 residues. The CDR3 loop is CAIRGGGLLAYEQYF. The DNA for the CDR3 is TGTGCCATCAGGGGAGGGGGGCTCCTCGCCTACGAGCAGTACTTC.

This clonotype was observed many times. The rearrangement uses TRBV6-4 and TRBJ2-2, with D possibly matching TRBD1 (6 bases). V was trimmed by 0 bases and J by 1 base, leaving 9 bases between them. Per germline, CDR1 MRHNA and CDR2 SNTAGT. The length of the CDR3 is 16 residues. The CDR3 sequence: CASSDSPGQNTGELFF. In DNA, the CDR3 is TGTGCCAGCAGTGACTCCCCGGGACAGAACACCGGGGAGCTGTTTTTT.

The chain combines TRBV5-6 with TRBJ2-7; 10 bases match TRBD2. This CDR3 has 15 amino acids. Trimming took 4 bases from V and 1 from J; bases not matched to a gene: 5. The germline gives CDR1 SGHDT, CDR2 YYEEEE. The CDR3 DNA follows: TGTGCCAGCAGCAGCGGGACTAGCGCATCCTACGAGCAGTACTTC. Translating gives CASSSGTSASYEQYF.

This clonotype was seen a few times. The gene calls are TRBV5-5 and TRBJ2-7; possibly TRBD1 or TRBD2 for D (6 bases each). Germline V lookup: CDR1 SGHKS, CDR2 YYEKEE (reference sequence). The CDR3 is 13 amino acids. With 4 bases removed from V and 7 bases from J, the gap between germline ends came to 15 bases. CDR3 residues: CASSPGGGWEQYF. The DNA for the CDR3 is TGTGCCAGCAGCCCCGGAGGGGGATGGGAGCAGTACTTC.